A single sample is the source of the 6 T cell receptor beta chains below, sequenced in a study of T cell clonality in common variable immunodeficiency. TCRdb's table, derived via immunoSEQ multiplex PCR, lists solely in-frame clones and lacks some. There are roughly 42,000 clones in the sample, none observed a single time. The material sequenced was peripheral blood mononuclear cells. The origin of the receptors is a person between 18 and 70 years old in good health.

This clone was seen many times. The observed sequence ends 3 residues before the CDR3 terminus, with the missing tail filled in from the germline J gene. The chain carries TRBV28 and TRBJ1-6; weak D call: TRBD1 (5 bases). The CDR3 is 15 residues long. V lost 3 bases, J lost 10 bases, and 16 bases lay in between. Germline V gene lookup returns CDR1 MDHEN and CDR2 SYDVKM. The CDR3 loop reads CASSFDSGIRSPLHF. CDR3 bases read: TGTGCCAGCAGTTTTGATTCAGGGATTAGGTCACCC.

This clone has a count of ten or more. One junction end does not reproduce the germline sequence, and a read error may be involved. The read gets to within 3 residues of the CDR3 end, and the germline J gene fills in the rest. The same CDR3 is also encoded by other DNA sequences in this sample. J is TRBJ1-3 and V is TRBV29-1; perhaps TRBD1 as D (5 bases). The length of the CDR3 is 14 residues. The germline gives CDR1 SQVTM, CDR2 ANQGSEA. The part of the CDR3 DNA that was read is TGCAGCGTTGACAGGGAAGGGGTCGGAAACACG. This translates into CSVDREGVGNT. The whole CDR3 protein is CSVDREGVGNTIYF.

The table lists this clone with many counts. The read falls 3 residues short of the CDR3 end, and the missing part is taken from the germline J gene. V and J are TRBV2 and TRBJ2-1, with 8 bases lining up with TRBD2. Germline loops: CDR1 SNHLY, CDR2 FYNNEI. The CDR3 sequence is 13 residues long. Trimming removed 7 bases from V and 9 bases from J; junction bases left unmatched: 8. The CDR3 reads CASKPGGPGEQFF. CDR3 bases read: TGTGCCAGCAAGCCGGGGGGGCCGGGTGAG.

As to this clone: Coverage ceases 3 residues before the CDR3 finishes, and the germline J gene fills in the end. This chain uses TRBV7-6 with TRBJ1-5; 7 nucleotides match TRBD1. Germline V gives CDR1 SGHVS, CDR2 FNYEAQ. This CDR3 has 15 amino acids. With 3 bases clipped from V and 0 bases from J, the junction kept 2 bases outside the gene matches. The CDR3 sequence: CASSLGQYSNQPQHF. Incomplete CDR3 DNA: TGTGCCAGCAGCTTGGGACAGTATAGCAATCAGCCC.

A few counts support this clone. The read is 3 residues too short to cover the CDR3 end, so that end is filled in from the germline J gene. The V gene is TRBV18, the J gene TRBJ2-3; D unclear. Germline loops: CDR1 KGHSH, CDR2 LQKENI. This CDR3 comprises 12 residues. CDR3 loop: CASSQGQETQYF. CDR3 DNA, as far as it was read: TGTGCCAGCTCACAGGGCCAAGAGACG.

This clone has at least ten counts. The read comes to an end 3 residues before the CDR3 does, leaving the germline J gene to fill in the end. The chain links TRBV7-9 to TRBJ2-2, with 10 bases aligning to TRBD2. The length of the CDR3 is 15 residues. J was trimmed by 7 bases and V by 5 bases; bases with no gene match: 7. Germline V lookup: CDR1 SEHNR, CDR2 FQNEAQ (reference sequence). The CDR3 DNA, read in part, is TGTGCCAGCAGCCCTAGCGGGAGAAGGGACGGGGAG. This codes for CASSPSGRRDGE. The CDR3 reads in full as CASSPSGRRDGELFF.